The 27 T cell receptor beta chains reported below all come from one sample, sequenced in a study of glioma-infiltrating T cells after dendritic cell vaccination. TCRdb's copy holds only in-frame clones and misses some; the assay was immunoSEQ multiplex PCR. The top ten clones hold 15% to 17% of a sample with 45,000 to 60,000 clones, about 79% of them seen once. This sample's time point: after dendritic cell vaccination, including at tumor progression/relapse. The sequences come from blood, collected after dendritic cell vaccination. The receptors were sampled from a human donor with glioblastoma.

The rearrangement joins TRBV7-6 to TRBJ2-3; perhaps TRBD2 as D (7 bases). Germline CDR1 reads SGHVS; CDR2 reads FNYEAQ. CDR3 size: 15 residues. V lost 3 bases, J lost 4 bases, and 14 bases lay in between. Written as DNA, the CDR3 is TGTGCCAGCAGCTTGGGAAGGGGGAGGGCAGATACGCAGTATTTT. It codes for CASSLGRGRADTQYF.

The chain carries TRBV7-2 and TRBJ2-5, with D hard to call. Germline CDR1 and CDR2: SGHTA and FQGNSA. There are 13 residues in the CDR3. Trimming took off 1 base at V and 5 bases at J, with 8 bases between the two ends. The CDR3 loop is CASSLDIRETQYF. Here the CDR3 DNA reads TGTGCCAGCAGCTTAGATATCAGGGAGACCCAGTACTTC.

The chain links TRBV18 to TRBJ2-7; D perhaps matches TRBD2 (6 bases). The CDR3 sequence is 13 residues long. V was clipped by 2 bases and J by 6 bases, with 11 bases between them. Germline values: CDR1 KGHSH, CDR2 LQKENI. CDR3 in DNA: TGTGCCAGCTCACCAGGCCGGGGAGGCGAGCAGTACTTC. Translating gives CASSPGRGGEQYF.

The genes are TRBV18 and TRBJ2-7; 11 positions match TRBD2. The germline gives CDR1 KGHSH, CDR2 LQKENI. This CDR3 is built from 16 residues. With V trimmed by 2 bases and J by 7 bases, 10 bases remained unmatched. The CDR3 nucleotides are TGTGCCAGCTCACCAATTCGACTAGCGGGGTCGGGAGAGCAGTACTTC. Translation gives CASSPIRLAGSGEQYF.

The rearrangement uses TRBV18 and TRBJ1-2, with D hard to call. Between the trimmed V and J ends, which lost 3 bases and 8 bases, there was a span of 13 bases. The CDR3 totals 13 residues. CDR1 is KGHSH, CDR2 LQKENI, per germline. CDR3 DNA sequence: TGTGCCAGCTCACCGATTGCTTCCCGGGGCTACACCTTC. Translation gives CASSPIASRGYTF. The full variable domain, with the rest looked up from reference TRBV18 and TRBJ1-2, is NAGVMQNPRHLVRRRGQEARLRCSPMKGHSHVYWYRQLPEEGLKFMVYLQKENIIDESGMPKERFSAEFPKEGPSILRIQQVVRGDSAAYFCASSPIASRGYTFGSGTRLTVV.

This clone was seen a single time. The gene calls are TRBV5-1 and TRBJ2-7; D is perhaps TRBD2 (5 bases). Germline V lookup: CDR1 SGHRS, CDR2 YFSETQ. CDR3 length: 13 amino acids. V gave up 1 base and J gave up 4 bases, with 9 bases separating them. This CDR3 reads CASSLFSVYEQYF. The CDR3 DNA follows: TGCGCCAGCAGCTTGTTTAGCGTATACGAGCAGTACTTC.

The V gene is TRBV7-9, the J gene TRBJ1-5, with 8 bases aligning to TRBD1. CDR1 SEHNR and CDR2 FQNEAQ come from the germline V gene (reference sequence). This CDR3 is built from 13 residues. J gave up 3 bases and V 9 bases, and 4 bases lay outside the gene matches. As DNA, the CDR3 is TGTGCCAGTGGACAGGGATTCAATCAGCCCCAGCATTTT. It is translated as CASGQGFNQPQHF.

The chain joins TRBV19 to TRBJ2-6; the D is unclear. V gave up 3 bases and J gave up 2 bases, with 8 bases separating them. This CDR3 contains 15 residues. Per germline, CDR1 LNHDA and CDR2 SQIVND (reference sequence). The CDR3 spells CASSIESAGANVLTF. For the CDR3, the DNA is TGTGCCAGTAGTATTGAGTCCGCTGGGGCCAACGTCCTGACTTTC.

The chain employs TRBV19 and TRBJ1-3, with TRBD1 matching over 7 bases. Germline-derived CDR1 and CDR2 are LNHDA and SQIVND (reference sequence). V was pared by 1 base and J by 4 bases, with 4 bases of the junction left unmatched. The CDR3 loop spans 15 amino acids. CDR3 sequence reads: CASSIVRTGGNTIYF. In DNA form, the CDR3 reads TGTGCCAGTAGTATAGTCCGGACAGGCGGAAACACCATATATTTT. Filled out from reference TRBV19 and TRBJ1-3, the complete variable domain reads DGGITQSPKYLFRKEGQNVTLSCEQNLNHDAMYWYRQDPGQGLRLIYYSQIVNDFQKGDIAEGYSVSREKKESFPLTVTSAQKNPTAFYLCASSIVRTGGNTIYFGEGSWLTVV.

The rearrangement links TRBV11-2 to TRBJ2-7; 7 positions match TRBD1. The CDR3 is 15 residues long. Germline V CDR1 and CDR2: SGHAT, FQNNGV. J lost 8 bases, V lost 0 bases, and 10 bases had no gene match. The CDR3 is CASSLEGTASMQQYF. The DNA of the CDR3 is TGTGCCAGCAGCTTAGAGGGGACAGCGAGTATGCAGCAGTACTTC.

The chain uses TRBV6-6 and TRBJ2-5; TRBD1 matches 10 bases. Germline V gene data show CDR1 as MNHNY and CDR2 as SVGAGI (reference sequence). V shed 7 bases and J 3 bases; nucleotides not matched to a gene: 11. The CDR3 consists of 16 residues. The CDR3 spells CASTLSRDRGKETQYF. The CDR3 DNA reads TGTGCCAGCACCCTTAGCCGGGACAGGGGAAAAGAGACCCAGTACTTC.

This clone appeared a few times. The J gene is TRBJ1-2, the V gene TRBV6-5, with 8 bases lining up with TRBD1. Germline lookup yields CDR1 MNHEY and CDR2 SVGAGI. Germline trimming cut 5 bases from V and 7 bases from J; bases unmatched to any gene: 9. CDR3 size: 14 residues. The chain's CDR3 is CASSQDRVVSGYTF. The CDR3 DNA sequence: TGTGCCAGCAGTCAGGACAGGGTTGTCTCTGGCTACACCTTC.

This chain joins TRBV4-1 and TRBJ1-5; D remains ambiguous. The germline V and J ends were trimmed by 0 bases and 9 bases, with 15 bases remaining between them. The CDR3 is 15 residues long. The V gene's germline CDR1 is MGHRA and CDR2 YSYEKL. Here the CDR3 reads CASSQDSTRVRPQHF. In DNA, the CDR3 is TGCGCCAGCAGCCAAGATAGCACCCGTGTGAGGCCCCAGCATTTT.

The genes are TRBV30 and TRBJ1-4; TRBD1 agrees at 10 bases. Per the germline V gene, CDR1 is GTSNPN and CDR2 is SVGIG (reference sequence). Unmatched junction bases numbered 6, after V lost 0 bases and J lost 5 bases. The CDR3 totals 16 residues. The CDR3 nucleotides read TGTGCCTGGAGTGTATTCGCGGGACAGGGGAATGAAAAACTGTTTTTT. Translation: CAWSVFAGQGNEKLFF.

The chain joins TRBV10-1 to TRBJ2-3, with TRBD2 matching over 12 bases. Germline V CDR1 and CDR2: WNHNN, SYGVQD (reference sequence). The V and J ends lost 3 bases and 7 bases, in that order; junction bases with no gene match: 11. The length of the CDR3 is 17 residues. CDR3 sequence (DNA): TGCGCCAGCAGTGACCCATCGACTAGCGGGGGCCTGTATACGCAGTATTTT. Its translation is CASSDPSTSGGLYTQYF.

The chain is built from TRBV11-2 and TRBJ2-7; TRBD2 matches at 7 bases. This CDR3 contains 15 residues. Losses at the gene ends were 2 bases for V and 1 base for J; bases not matched to a gene: 5. Germline V gives CDR1 SGHAT, CDR2 FQNNGV. CDR3 sequence: CASSLTPGGSYEQYF. The CDR3 DNA sequence: TGTGCCAGCAGCTTAACACCGGGAGGATCCTACGAGCAGTACTTC. Filled out from reference TRBV11-2 and TRBJ2-7, the complete variable domain reads EAGVAQSPRYKIIEKRQSVAFWCNPISGHATLYWYQQILGQGPKLLIQFQNNGVVDDSQLPKDRFSAERLKGVDSTLKIQPAKLEDSAVYLCASSLTPGGSYEQYFGPGTRLTVT.

The genes are TRBV2 and TRBJ2-6; D gene ambiguous. The V end was cut by 5 bases, the J end by 4 bases, with 6 bases between. The CDR3 extends over 13 amino acids. Germline V lookup: CDR1 SNHLY, CDR2 FYNNEI. Here the CDR3 reads CASSLPGANVLTF. CDR3 sequence (DNA): TGTGCCAGCAGTCTACCAGGGGCCAACGTCCTGACTTTC.

This sequence joins TRBV4-1 and TRBJ2-5, with 9 bases lining up with TRBD1. The CDR3 has 15 residues. Per germline, CDR1 MGHRA and CDR2 YSYEKL. The ends lost 4 bases at V and 5 bases at J; junction bases unmatched: 8. The CDR3 spells CASSLWDRALETQYF. The CDR3 DNA sequence: TGCGCCAGCAGCCTCTGGGACAGGGCACTTGAGACCCAGTACTTC.

This chain uses TRBV5-8 with TRBJ2-5; D might be TRBD2 (5 bases). Germline V gives CDR1 SGHTS, CDR2 YDEGEE. The CDR3 runs 13 residues. Deletions cut 0 bases from V and 5 bases from J, with 8 bases between. The CDR3 sequence: CASSLERGETQYF. The CDR3 nucleotides are TGTGCCAGCAGCTTGGAACGCGGGGAGACCCAGTACTTC.

This chain uses TRBV30 with TRBJ2-3; tentatively, D is TRBD2 (5 bases). CDR1 is GTSNPN and CDR2 is SVGIG in the germline V gene (reference sequence). The CDR3 extends over 14 amino acids. V was shortened by 1 base and J by 6 bases, with 14 bases between the two germline ends. The DNA for the CDR3 is TGTGCCTGGAGTGAGGAGCGGAGGAGGGATACGCAGTATTTT. Translating gives CAWSEERRRDTQYF.

The CDR3 spells CATFHTDRGIGEQYF. The CDR3 nucleotides are TGTGCCACCTTCCACACGGACAGGGGGATTGGGGAGCAGTACTTC. V and J are TRBV28 and TRBJ2-7; 10 bases are shared with TRBD1. CDR1 is MDHEN, CDR2 SYDVKM, per germline. The junction had 16 bases not matched to a gene; V was cut back by 10 bases and J by 7 bases. The CDR3 loop spans 15 amino acids.

The chain is built from TRBV29-1 and TRBJ1-2, with 7 bases aligning to TRBD1. The CDR3 spans 18 residues. Trimming at V came to 0 bases and at J to 4 bases, leaving 17 bases not matched to a gene. Per germline, CDR1 SQVTM and CDR2 ANQGSEA. The CDR3 spells CSVEDQVTGSYSGYGYTF. CDR3 DNA sequence: TGCAGCGTTGAAGATCAGGTGACAGGGTCCTATAGCGGCTATGGCTACACCTTC.

The chain is built from TRBV7-3 and TRBJ2-1; 12 bases are shared with TRBD2. The CDR3 sequence is 16 residues long. The V gene end was trimmed by 2 bases and the J gene end by 5 bases; junction bases not matched to a gene: 4. Looked up from germline, CDR1 is SGHTA and CDR2 is FQGTGA. The CDR3 DNA follows: TGTGCCAGCAGCTTACGGACTAGCGGGGTCGACAATGAGCAGTTCTTC. It codes for CASSLRTSGVDNEQFF.

The V and J genes are TRBV19 and TRBJ2-7; TRBD1 might be the D (6 bases). The germline gives CDR1 LNHDA, CDR2 SQIVND (reference sequence). This CDR3 is 16 amino acids long. The V end lost 4 bases, the J end lost 1 base, and 17 bases lay between the germline ends. The CDR3 DNA reads TGTGCCAGTAGTAGCCTAGAGGACAGTGAATCCTACGAGCAGTACTTC. The encoded protein is CASSSLEDSESYEQYF.

This rearrangement joins TRBV7-2 to TRBJ2-7, with 7 bases lining up with TRBD1. Unmatched junction bases numbered 3, after V lost 5 bases and J lost 2 bases. Germline CDR1 reads SGHTA; CDR2 reads FQGNSA. The CDR3 runs 13 residues. The CDR3 bases are TGTGCCAGCAGCCCGGGACAGCCCTACGAGCAGTACTTC. As protein: CASSPGQPYEQYF. The entire variable domain, with the rest obtained from reference TRBV7-2 and TRBJ2-7, is as follows: GAGVSQSPSNKVTEKGKDVELRCDPISGHTALYWYRQSLGQGLEFLIYFQGNSAPDKSGLPSDRFSAERTGGSVSTLTIQRTQQEDSAVYLCASSPGQPYEQYFGPGTRLTVT.

A note on this clone: Other DNA sequences in the sample encode the same CDR3. CDR3 in DNA: TGTGCCAGCAGTGACCTCCCCCTCGTGGACACCTGGGAAGAGACCCAGTACTTC. Translated, it gives CASSDLPLVDTWEETQYF. The chain is built from TRBV25-1 and TRBJ2-5, with D maybe TRBD1 (5 bases). From germline, CDR1 is MGHDK and CDR2 SYGVNS. The V gene lost 3 bases and the J gene lost 3 bases, with 23 bases spanning the gap. This CDR3 is built from 18 residues.

The chain couples TRBV6-5 to TRBJ1-2; D remains ambiguous. Germline V lookup: CDR1 MNHEY, CDR2 SVGAGI. The CDR3 sequence is 14 residues long. The ends were cut back, 2 bases at V and 5 bases at J, with 12 bases in the middle. The CDR3 nucleotides are TGTGCCAGCAGTTACGCAGGTCCCACGTATGGCTACACCTTC. The encoded protein is CASSYAGPTYGYTF.